This TCR beta chain was documented in a study of OX40 agonist ivuxolimab in advanced cancers. Sequenced by immunoSEQ multiplex PCR; TCRdb stores in-frame clones only, minus some. The sample has tens of thousands of clones, 90% to 95% seen once. V trimming: 5 bases; J trimming: 4 bases; junction bases outside the gene matches: 8. Per germline, CDR1 LNHDA and CDR2 SQIVND (reference sequence). This CDR3 contains 14 residues. Sample: CD4+ or CD8+ T cells sorted from blood, taken in a trial of the OX40 agonist ivuxolimab. The clonotype comes from an adult with an advanced solid tumor such as melanoma, head and neck, liver or kidney cancer. J is TRBJ2-7 and V is TRBV19, with 7 bases lining up with TRBD2. The CDR3 sequence is CASSQPGGYYEQYF. The DNA of the CDR3 is TGTGCCAGTAGTCAGCCGGGAGGATATTACGAGCAGTACTTC.